The TCR beta chain under discussion was sequenced for a study of T cell responses to AZD1222 COVID-19 vaccine. Study-wide points: Regions 160-218 and 743-854 held dominance among vaccine-associated CD4 TCRs, which spanned spike. Donor demographics were predominantly white British with a female majority; clonal diversity may be underestimated.

Clones were sequenced by immunoSEQ multiplex PCR, and TCRdb holds only the in-frame ones, with some missing. The repertoire has about 77,000 clones, under 95% of them found once; the top ten carry roughly 4.3%. On this clone itself: Its antigen remains unknown.

V was cut by 2 bases and J by 1 base, with 7 bases left in between. Germline CDR1 is SGHTS and CDR2 is YDEGEE. The CDR3 spans 14 residues. Sequences were derived from peripheral blood, sampled 28 days after the second AZD1222 dose. This sequence originates from an adult who received the AZD1222 COVID-19 vaccine. V usage is TRBV5-8 and J usage is TRBJ1-5, with TRBD1 as a possible D gene (6 bases). The CDR3 spells CASSFGQSNQPQHF. The CDR3 nucleotides read TGTGCCAGCAGCTTCGGACAGAGCAATCAGCCCCAGCATTTT.